The present T cell receptor (beta chain) was sequenced within a study of radiotherapy plus CTLA-4 blockade in lung cancer. Study outcomes and limitations: TCR clones originating in tumors grew in number in blood after radiotherapy plus ipilimumab.

Germline CDR1 and CDR2: SGHTA and FQGTGA. The CDR3 contains 13 residues. V lost 5 bases to trimming and J lost 8 bases, with 14 bases between them. Sequencing was performed with immunoSEQ multiplex PCR; in TCRdb, only in-frame clones are kept and a portion is missing. The table lists around 70,000 clones, over 75% of them singletons. A remark on this clone: Its specificity is not known.

Participants had chemo-refractory metastatic non-small-cell lung cancer and were treated with focal radiation plus ipilimumab CTLA-4 blockade. The sample in question was peripheral blood, obtained from a patient treated with radiotherapy plus ipilimumab. This sequence joins TRBV7-3 and TRBJ2-3; D is unresolved. This sequence originates from a human donor with non-small cell lung cancer who had a partial response to radiotherapy plus ipilimumab. In DNA form, the CDR3 reads TGTGCCAGCAGCCCAGATTGGGCAGGTACGCAGTATTTT. Its translation: CASSPDWAGTQYF.